This TCR beta chain derives from a study of blood T cell repertoires in COVID-19. Germline loops: CDR1 SGHRS, CDR2 YFSETQ. The junction had 5 bases not matched to a gene; V was cut back by 4 bases and J by 4 bases. The CDR3 sequence is 14 residues long. Profiled with immunoSEQ multiplex PCR; TCRdb holds only in-frame clones, not every one. The data show roughly 230,000 clones, with approximately 85% seen just once and about 0.93% held by the top ten. This sequence joins TRBV5-1 and TRBJ2-1; TRBD2 matches 7 bases. This sequence originates from a man aged 40-50 years with acute or convalescent COVID-19. The material sequenced was peripheral blood. CDR3 sequence (DNA): TGCGCCAGCAGCCGGGGGGATTTGTACAATGAGCAGTTCTTC. Its translation: CASSRGDLYNEQFF.